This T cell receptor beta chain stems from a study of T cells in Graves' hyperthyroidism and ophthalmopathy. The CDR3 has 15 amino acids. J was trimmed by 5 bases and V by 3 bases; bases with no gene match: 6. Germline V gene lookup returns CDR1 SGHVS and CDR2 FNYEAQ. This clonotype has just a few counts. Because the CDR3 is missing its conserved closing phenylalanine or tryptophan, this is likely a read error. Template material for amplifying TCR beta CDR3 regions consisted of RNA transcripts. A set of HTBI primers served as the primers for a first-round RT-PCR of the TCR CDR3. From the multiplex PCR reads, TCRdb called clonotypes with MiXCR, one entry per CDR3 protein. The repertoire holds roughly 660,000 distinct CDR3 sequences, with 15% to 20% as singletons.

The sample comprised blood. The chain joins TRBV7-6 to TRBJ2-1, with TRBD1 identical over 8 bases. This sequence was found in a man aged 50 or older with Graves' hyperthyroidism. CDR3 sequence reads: CASSFGTGGDNEQFS. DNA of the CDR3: TGTGCCAGCAGCTTCGGGACAGGAGGCGACAATGAGCAGTTCTCC.